This T cell receptor (beta chain) was found in a study of cytomegalovirus exposure and HLA in healthy donors. General study results and limits: In an earlier analysis, productive rearrangement rates for most beta V segments clustered near 87% or 30%.

V was pared by 3 bases and J by 2 bases, with 5 bases of the junction left unmatched. This CDR3 comprises 14 residues. Per germline, CDR1 SGDLS and CDR2 YYNGEE. About this clone itself: Antigen specificity is unknown.

PCR involved 60 Vbeta and 13 Jbeta primers. Data came from immunoSEQ multiplex PCR; TCRdb stores just in-frame clones and leaves some out. Recorded for this sample: roughly 120,000 clones. The source material was PBMCs. The clonotype was recovered from a man between 40 and 49 years old in good health and CMV-seronegative. The chain links TRBV9 to TRBJ2-7; 7 nucleotides align to TRBD1. Here the CDR3 DNA reads TGTGCCAGCAGCGGCAGGGGGTCGGCCTACGAGCAGTACTTC. This codes for CASSGRGSAYEQYF.